This T cell receptor beta chain was profiled in a study of OX40 agonist ivuxolimab in advanced cancers. About the research overall: Head and neck, renal cell, melanoma or hepatocellular carcinoma were the cancers that dose-escalation patients had.

Cycle 7 day 1, cycle 4 day 1, and baseline were the timepoints at which blood was sampled. Libraries were prepared by immunoSEQ multiplex PCR; TCRdb keeps only in-frame clonotypes and omits some of them. The sample holds about 46,000 clones; 88% are singletons and the top ten take approximately 50%. The germline V gene has CDR1 SGHRS and CDR2 YFSETQ. This CDR3 has 16 residues. Trimming at V came to 0 bases and at J to 4 bases, leaving 9 bases not matched to a gene. This receptor was obtained from an adult with an advanced solid tumor such as melanoma, head and neck, liver or kidney cancer. The chain uses TRBV5-1 and TRBJ1-1, with 7 positions matching TRBD1. The specimen was CD4+ or CD8+ T cells sorted from blood, collected in a trial of the OX40 agonist ivuxolimab. The CDR3 region is CASSLARDRYGTEAFF. The CDR3 nucleotides are TGCGCCAGCAGCTTGGCAAGGGACAGATATGGCACTGAAGCTTTCTTT. Supplemented by reference TRBV5-1 and TRBJ1-1, the full variable domain reads KAGVTQTPRYLIKTRGQQVTLSCSPISGHRSVSWYQQTPGQGLQFLFEYFSETQRNKGNFPGRFSGRQFSNSRSEMNVSTLELGDSALYLCASSLARDRYGTEAFFGQGTRLTVV.